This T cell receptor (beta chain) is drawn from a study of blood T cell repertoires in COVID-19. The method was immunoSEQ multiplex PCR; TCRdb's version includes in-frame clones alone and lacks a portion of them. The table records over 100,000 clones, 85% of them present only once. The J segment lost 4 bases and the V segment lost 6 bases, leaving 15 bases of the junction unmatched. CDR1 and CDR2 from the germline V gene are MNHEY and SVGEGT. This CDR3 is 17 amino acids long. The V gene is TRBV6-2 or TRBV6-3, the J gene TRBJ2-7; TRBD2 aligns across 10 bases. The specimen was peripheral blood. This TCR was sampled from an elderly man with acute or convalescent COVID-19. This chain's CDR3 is CASSPPISGTSVYEQYF. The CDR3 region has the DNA TGTGCCAGCAGCCCCCCCATCTCCGGGACTAGCGTATACGAGCAGTACTTC.